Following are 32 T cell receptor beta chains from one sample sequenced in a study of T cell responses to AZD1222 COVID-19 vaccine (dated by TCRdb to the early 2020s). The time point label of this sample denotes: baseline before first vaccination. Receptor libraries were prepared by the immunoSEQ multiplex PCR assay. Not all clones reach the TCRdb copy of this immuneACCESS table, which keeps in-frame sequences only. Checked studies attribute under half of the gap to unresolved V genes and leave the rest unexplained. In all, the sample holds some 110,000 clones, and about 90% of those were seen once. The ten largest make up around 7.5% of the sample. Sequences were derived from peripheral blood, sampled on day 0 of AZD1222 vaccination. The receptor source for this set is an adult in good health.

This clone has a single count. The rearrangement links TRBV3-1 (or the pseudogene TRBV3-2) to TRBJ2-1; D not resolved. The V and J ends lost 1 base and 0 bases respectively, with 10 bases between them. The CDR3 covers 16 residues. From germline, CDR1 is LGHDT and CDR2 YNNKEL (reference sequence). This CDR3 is CASSQVPASSYNEQFF. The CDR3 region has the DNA TGTGCCAGCAGCCAAGTCCCCGCAAGCTCCTACAATGAGCAGTTCTTC.

This CDR3 reads CAITPPGNTGELFF. Here the CDR3 DNA reads TGTGCCATCACCCCCCCAGGGAACACCGGGGAGCTGTTTTTT. The V gene is TRBV10-3, the J gene TRBJ2-2; D remains ambiguous. This CDR3 contains 14 residues. V shed 7 bases and J shed 1 base, with 10 bases lying between them. From germline, CDR1 is ENHRY and CDR2 SYGVKD.

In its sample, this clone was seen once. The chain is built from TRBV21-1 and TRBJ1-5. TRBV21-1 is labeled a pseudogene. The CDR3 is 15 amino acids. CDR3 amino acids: CASSTRTGIHQPQHF. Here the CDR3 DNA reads TGTGCCAGCAGCACCCGGACTGGGATTCACCAGCCCCAGCATTTT.

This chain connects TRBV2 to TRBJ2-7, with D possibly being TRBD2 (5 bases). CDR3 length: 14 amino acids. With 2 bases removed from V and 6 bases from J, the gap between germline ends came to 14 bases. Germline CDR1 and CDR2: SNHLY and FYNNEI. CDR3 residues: CASSESSLNGEQYF. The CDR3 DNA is TGTGCCAGCAGTGAATCTAGCCTGAACGGCGAGCAGTACTTC. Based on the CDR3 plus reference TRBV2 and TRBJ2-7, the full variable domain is EPEVTQTPSHQVTQMGQEVILRCVPISNHLYFYWYRQILGQKVEFLVSFYNNEISEKSEIFDDQFSVERPDGSNFTLKIRSTKLEDSAMYFCASSESSLNGEQYFGPGTRLTVT.

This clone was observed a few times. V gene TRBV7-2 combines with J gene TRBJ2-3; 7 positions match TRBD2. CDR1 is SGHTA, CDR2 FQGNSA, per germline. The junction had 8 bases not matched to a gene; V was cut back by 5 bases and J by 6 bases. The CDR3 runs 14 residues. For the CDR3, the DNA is TGTGCCAGCAGCCCGAGACTAGCTTCCGATACGCAGTATTTT. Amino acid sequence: CASSPRLASDTQYF.

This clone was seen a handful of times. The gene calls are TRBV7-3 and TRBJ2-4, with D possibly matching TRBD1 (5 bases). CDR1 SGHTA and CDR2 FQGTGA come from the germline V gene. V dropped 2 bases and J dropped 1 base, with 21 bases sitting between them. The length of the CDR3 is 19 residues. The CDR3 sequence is CASSLSTTGRPWAKNIQYF. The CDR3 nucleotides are TGTGCCAGCAGCTTATCTACTACAGGTAGGCCATGGGCCAAAAACATTCAGTACTTC.

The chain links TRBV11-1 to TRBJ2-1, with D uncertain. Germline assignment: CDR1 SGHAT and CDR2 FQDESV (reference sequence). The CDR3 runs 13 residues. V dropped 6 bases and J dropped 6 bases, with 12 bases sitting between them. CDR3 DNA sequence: TGTGCCAGCAGTAGGACGGACCCCAATGAGCAGTTCTTC. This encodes CASSRTDPNEQFF.

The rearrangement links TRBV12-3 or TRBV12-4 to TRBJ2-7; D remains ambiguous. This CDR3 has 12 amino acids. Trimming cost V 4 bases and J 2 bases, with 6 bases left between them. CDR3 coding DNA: TGTGCCAGCAGTTCCGGCCCCTACGAGCAGTACTTC. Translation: CASSSGPYEQYF.

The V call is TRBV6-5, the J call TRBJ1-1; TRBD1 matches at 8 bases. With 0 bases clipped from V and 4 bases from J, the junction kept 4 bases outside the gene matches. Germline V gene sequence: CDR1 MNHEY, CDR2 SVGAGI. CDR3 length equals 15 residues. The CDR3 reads CASSYSGQGGTEAFF. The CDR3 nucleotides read TGTGCCAGCAGTTACTCAGGACAGGGAGGCACTGAAGCTTTCTTT.

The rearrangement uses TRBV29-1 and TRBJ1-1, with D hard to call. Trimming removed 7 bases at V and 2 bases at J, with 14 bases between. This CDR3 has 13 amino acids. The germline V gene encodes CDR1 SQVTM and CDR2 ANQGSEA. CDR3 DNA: TGCAGCGCTGGGAGGGAGATAAACACTGAAGCTTTCTTT. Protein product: CSAGREINTEAFF. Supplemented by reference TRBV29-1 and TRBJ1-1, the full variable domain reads SAVISQKPSRDICQRGTSLTIQCQVDSQVTMMFWYRQQPGQSLTLIATANQGSEATYESGFVIDKFPISRPNLTFSTLTVSNMSPEDSSIYLCSAGREINTEAFFGQGTRLTVV.

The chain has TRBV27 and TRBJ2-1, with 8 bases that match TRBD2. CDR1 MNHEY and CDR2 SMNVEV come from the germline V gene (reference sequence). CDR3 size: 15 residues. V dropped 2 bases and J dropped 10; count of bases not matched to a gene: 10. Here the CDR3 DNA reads TGTGCCAGCAGTTTAACGGGAGGGTATTATCGGGAGCAGTTCTTC. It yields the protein CASSLTGGYYREQFF.

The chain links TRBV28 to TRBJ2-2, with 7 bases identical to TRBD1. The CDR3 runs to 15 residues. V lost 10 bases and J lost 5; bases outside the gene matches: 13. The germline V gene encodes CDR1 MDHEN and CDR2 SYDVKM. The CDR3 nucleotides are TGTGCCACCCGGGTAGACAGGGTCTCGACCGGGGAGCTGTTTTTT. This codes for CATRVDRVSTGELFF.

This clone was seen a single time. The CDR3 DNA is TGCAGTGCTAGTGACTGGGTTTCCTACGAGCAGTACTTC. Translating it yields CSASDWVSYEQYF. The chain joins TRBV20-1 to TRBJ2-7; D uncertain. With 3 bases removed from V and 1 base from J, the gap between germline ends came to 10 bases. Germline-derived CDR1 and CDR2 are DFQATT and SNEGSKA (reference sequence). The CDR3 has 13 amino acids.

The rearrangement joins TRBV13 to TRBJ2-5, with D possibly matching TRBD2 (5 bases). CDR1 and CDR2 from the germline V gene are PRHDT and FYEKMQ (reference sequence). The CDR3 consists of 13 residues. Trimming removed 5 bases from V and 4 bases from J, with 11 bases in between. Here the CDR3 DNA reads TGTGCCAGCAGCCGATTAGGAGGAGAGACCCAGTACTTC. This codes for CASSRLGGETQYF. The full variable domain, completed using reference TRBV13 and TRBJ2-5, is AAGVIQSPRHLIKEKRETATLKCYPIPRHDTVYWYQQGPGQDPQFLISFYEKMQSDKGSIPDRFSAQQFSDYHSELNMSSLELGDSALYFCASSRLGGETQYFGPGTRLLVL.

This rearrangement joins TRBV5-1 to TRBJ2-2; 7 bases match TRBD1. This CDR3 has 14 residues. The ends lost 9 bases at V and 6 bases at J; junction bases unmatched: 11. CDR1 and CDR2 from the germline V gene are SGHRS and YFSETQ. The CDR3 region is CATREGGQAGELFF. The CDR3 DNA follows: TGCGCCACCAGGGAAGGGGGCCAGGCCGGGGAGCTGTTTTTT.

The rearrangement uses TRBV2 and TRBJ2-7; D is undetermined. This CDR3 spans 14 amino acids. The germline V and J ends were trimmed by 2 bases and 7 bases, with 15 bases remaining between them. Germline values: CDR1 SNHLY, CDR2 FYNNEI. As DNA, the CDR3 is TGTGCCAGCAGTGAAAGGCCAGGTTCGGAAGAGCAGTACTTC. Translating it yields CASSERPGSEEQYF.

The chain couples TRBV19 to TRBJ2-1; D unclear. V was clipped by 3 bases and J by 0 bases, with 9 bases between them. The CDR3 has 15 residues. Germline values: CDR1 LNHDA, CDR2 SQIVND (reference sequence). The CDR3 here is CASSMGGYSYNEQFF. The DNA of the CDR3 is TGTGCCAGTAGTATGGGCGGTTACTCCTACAATGAGCAGTTCTTC.

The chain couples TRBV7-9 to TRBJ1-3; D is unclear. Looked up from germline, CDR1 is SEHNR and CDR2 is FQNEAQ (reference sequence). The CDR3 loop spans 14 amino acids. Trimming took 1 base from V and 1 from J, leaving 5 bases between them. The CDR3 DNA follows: TGTGCCAGCAGCTTAGGGGGTTCTGGAAACACCATATATTTT. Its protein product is CASSLGGSGNTIYF.

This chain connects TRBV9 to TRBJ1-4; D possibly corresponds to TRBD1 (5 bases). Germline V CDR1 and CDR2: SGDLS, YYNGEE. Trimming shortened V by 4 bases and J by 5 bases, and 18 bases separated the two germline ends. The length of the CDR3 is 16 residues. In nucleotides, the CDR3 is TGTGCCAGCAGCAGCAGTCTCTCGGGGGGGAATGAAAAACTGTTTTTT. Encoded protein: CASSSSLSGGNEKLFF.

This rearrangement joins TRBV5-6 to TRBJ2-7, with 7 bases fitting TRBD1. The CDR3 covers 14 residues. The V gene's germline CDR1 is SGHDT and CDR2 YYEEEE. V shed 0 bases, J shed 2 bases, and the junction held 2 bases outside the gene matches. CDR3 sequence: CASSLGDSTYEQYF. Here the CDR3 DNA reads TGTGCCAGCAGCTTGGGGGACAGCACCTACGAGCAGTACTTC.

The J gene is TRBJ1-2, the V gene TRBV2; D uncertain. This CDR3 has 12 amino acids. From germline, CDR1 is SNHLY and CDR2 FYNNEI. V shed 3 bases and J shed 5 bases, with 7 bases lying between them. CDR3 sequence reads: CASSEARYGYTF. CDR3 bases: TGTGCCAGCAGTGAGGCCCGGTATGGCTACACCTTC.

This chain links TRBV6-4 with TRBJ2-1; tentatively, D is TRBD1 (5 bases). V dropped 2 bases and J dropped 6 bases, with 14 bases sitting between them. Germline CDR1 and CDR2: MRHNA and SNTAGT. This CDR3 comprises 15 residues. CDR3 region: CASSDGALGSNEQFF. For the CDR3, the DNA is TGTGCCAGCAGTGACGGGGCCCTCGGGTCCAATGAGCAGTTCTTC.

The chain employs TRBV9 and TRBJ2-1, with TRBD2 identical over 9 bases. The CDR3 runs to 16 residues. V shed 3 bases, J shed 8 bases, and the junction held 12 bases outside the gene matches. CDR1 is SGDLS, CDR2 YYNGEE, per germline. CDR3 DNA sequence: TGTGCCAGCAGCGCTATAGCGGGAGTACCTTACGATGAGCAGTTCTTC. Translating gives CASSAIAGVPYDEQFF. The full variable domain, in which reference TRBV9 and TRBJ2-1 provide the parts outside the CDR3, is DSGVTQTPKHLITATGQRVTLRCSPRSGDLSVYWYQQSLDQGLQFLIQYYNGEERAKGNILERFSAQQFPDLHSELNLSSLELGDSALYFCASSAIAGVPYDEQFFGPGTRLTVL.

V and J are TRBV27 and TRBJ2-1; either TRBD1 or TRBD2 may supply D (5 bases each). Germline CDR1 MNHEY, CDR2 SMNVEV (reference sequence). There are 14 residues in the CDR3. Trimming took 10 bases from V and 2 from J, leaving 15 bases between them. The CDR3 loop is CANGTVRTYNEQFF. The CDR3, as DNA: TGTGCCAACGGGACCGTGAGGACCTACAATGAGCAGTTCTTC.

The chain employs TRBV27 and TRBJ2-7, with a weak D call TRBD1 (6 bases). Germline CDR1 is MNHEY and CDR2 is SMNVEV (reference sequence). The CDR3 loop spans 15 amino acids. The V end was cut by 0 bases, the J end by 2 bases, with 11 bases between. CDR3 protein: CASSLSREGAYEQYF. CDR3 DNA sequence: TGTGCCAGCAGTTTATCGAGAGAGGGGGCCTACGAGCAGTACTTC.

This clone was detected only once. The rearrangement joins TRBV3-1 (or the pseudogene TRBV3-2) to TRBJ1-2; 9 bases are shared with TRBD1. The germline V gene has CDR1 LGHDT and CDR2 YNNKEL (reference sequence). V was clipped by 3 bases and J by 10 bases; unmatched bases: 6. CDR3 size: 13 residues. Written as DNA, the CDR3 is TGTGCCAGCAGCCAGGACAGGGGAGACCCCTACACCTTC. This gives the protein CASSQDRGDPYTF.

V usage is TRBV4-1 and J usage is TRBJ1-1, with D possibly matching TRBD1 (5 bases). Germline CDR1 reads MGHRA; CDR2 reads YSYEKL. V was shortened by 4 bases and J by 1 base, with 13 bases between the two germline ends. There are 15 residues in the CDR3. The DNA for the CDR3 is TGCGCCAGCAGCCCCGGCCCGGGGGGGAACACTGAAGCTTTCTTT. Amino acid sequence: CASSPGPGGNTEAFF.

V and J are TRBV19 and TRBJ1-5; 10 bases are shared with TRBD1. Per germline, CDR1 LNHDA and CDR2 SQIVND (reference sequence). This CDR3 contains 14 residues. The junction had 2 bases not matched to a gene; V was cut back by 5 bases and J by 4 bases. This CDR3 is CASSLGQGNQPQHF. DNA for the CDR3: TGTGCCAGTAGTTTGGGACAGGGGAATCAGCCCCAGCATTTT.

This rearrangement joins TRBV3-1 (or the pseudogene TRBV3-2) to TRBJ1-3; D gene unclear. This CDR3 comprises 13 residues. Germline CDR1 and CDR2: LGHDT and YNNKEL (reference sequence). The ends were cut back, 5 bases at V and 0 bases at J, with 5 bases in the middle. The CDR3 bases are TGTGCCAGCAGCGGGGTCTCTGGAAACACCATATATTTT. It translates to CASSGVSGNTIYF.

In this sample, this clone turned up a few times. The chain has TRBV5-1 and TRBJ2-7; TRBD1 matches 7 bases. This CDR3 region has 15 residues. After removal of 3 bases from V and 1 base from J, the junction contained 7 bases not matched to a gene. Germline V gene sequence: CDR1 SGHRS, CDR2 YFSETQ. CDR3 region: CASSSRQGESYEQYF. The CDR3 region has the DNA TGCGCCAGCAGCTCCCGACAGGGCGAATCCTACGAGCAGTACTTC.

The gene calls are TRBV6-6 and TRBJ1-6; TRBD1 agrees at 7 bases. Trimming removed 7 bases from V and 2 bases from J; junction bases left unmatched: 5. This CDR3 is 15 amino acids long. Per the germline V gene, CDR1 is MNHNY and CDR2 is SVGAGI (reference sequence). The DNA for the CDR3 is TGTGCCAGCACCCAGGGGGGGACCTATAATTCACCCCTCCACTTT. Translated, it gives CASTQGGTYNSPLHF.

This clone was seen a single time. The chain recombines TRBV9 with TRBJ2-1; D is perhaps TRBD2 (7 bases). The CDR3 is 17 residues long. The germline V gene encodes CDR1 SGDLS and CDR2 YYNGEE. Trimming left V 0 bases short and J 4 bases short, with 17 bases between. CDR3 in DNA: TGTGCCAGCAGCGTAGGAGGCGGGGGCAATGTTTACAATGAGCAGTTCTTC. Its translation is CASSVGGGGNVYNEQFF.